This T cell receptor (beta chain) emerged from a study of blood T cells in healthy people across ages. Peripheral blood was drawn, roughly 10 milliliters per donor. The ends were cut back, 0 bases at V and 5 bases at J, with 17 bases in the middle. The CDR3 is made up of 16 amino acids. Per the germline V gene, CDR1 is DFQATT and CDR2 is SNEGSKA (reference sequence). A J-beta primer mix and a sample-barcoded 5' primer were used in a second PCR of roughly 6 to 12 cycles. TCRdb ran MiXCR on the 5' RACE reads and lists one entry per CDR3 protein. The sample contains about 700,000 distinct CDR3 sequences, approximately 30% of which appear only once.

Input material: blood. The genes are TRBV20-1 and TRBJ2-1; D gene uncertain. This TCR came from a woman aged 80 or over in good health. The CDR3 DNA reads as TGCAGTGCTAGAGATGTTCGAGGATCAATAGACAATGAGCAGTTCTTC. Translated, it gives CSARDVRGSIDNEQFF.